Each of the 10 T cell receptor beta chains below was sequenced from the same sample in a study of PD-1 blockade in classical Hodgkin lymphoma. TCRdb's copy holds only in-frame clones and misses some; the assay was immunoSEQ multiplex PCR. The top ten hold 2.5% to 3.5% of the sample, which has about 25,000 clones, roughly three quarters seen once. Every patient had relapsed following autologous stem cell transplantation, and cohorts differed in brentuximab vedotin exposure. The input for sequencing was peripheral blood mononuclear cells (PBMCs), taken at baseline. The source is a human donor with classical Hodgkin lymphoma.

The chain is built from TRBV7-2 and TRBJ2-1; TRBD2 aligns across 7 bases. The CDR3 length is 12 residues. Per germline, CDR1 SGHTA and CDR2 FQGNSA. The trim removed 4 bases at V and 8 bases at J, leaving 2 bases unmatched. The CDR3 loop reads CASSSAGDEQFF. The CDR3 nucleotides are TGTGCCAGCAGCTCGGCGGGGGATGAGCAGTTCTTC.

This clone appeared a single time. Written as DNA, the CDR3 is TGTGCCAGCAGCTCCCGCCCTAGCGGGGGGGCAGGTGAGCAGTTCTTC. It translates to CASSSRPSGGAGEQFF. The genes are TRBV7-3 and TRBJ2-1; TRBD2 agrees at 12 bases. There are 16 residues in the CDR3. Looked up from germline, CDR1 is SGHTA and CDR2 is FQGTGA. The junction had 10 bases not matched to a gene; V was cut back by 4 bases and J by 9 bases.

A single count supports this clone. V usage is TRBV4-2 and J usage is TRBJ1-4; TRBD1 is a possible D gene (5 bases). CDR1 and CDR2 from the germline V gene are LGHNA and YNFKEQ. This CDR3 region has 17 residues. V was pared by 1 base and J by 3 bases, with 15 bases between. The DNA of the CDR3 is TGTGCCAGCAGCCAAGCGGTCGGGGCAGTTCCTAATGAAAAACTGTTTTTT. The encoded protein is CASSQAVGAVPNEKLFF.

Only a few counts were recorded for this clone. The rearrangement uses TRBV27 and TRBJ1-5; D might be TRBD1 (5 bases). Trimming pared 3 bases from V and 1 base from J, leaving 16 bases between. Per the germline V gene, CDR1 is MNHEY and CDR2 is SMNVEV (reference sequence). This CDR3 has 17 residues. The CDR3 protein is CASSLTGPGGSNQPQHF. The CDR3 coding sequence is TGTGCCAGCAGTTTGACGGGTCCGGGGGGGAGCAATCAGCCCCAGCATTTT.

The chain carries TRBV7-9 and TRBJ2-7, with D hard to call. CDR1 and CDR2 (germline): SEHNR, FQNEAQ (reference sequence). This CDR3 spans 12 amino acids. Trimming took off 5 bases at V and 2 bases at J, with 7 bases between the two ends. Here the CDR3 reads CASSRKTYEQYF. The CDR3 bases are TGTGCCAGCAGCAGAAAGACCTACGAGCAGTACTTC.

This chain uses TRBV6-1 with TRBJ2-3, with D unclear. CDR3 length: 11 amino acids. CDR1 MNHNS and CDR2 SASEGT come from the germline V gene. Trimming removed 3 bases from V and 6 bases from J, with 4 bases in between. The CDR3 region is CASSDVDTQYF. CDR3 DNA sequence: TGTGCCAGCAGTGATGTGGATACGCAGTATTTT.

The CDR3 here is CASSYSIAGGANEQFF. DNA of the CDR3: TGTGCCAGCAGTTACTCGATAGCGGGGGGGGCCAATGAGCAGTTCTTC. The chain recombines TRBV6-6 with TRBJ2-1; 11 bases are shared with TRBD2. V trimming: 0 bases; J trimming: 6 bases; junction bases outside the gene matches: 4. This CDR3 has 16 residues. Germline V gene data show CDR1 as MNHNY and CDR2 as SVGAGI (reference sequence).

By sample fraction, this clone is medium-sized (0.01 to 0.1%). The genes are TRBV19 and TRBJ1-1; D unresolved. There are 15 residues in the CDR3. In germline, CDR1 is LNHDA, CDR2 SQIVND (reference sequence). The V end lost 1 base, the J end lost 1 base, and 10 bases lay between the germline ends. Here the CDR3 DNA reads TGTGCCAGTAGTATAGGGAGGCAGTCGAACACTGAAGCTTTCTTT. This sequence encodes CASSIGRQSNTEAFF.

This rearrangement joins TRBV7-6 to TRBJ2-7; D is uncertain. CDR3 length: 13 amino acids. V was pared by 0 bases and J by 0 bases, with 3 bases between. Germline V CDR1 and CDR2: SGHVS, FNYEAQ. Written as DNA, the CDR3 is TGTGCCAGCAGCTTAGCGGCCTCCTACGAGCAGTACTTC. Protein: CASSLAASYEQYF. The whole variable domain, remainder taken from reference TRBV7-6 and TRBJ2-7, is GAGVSQSPRYKVTKRGQDVALRCDPISGHVSLYWYRQALGQGPEFLTYFNYEAQQDKSGLPNDRFSAERPEGSISTLTIQRTEQRDSAMYRCASSLAASYEQYFGPGTRLTVT.

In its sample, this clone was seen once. CDR3 DNA: TGTGCCAGCAGCTTAGAATCACAGGGAGGCCACAATGAGCAGTTCTTC. Protein product: CASSLESQGGHNEQFF. J is TRBJ2-1 and V is TRBV11-2; possibly TRBD1 or TRBD2 for D (6 bases each). The germline V gene encodes CDR1 SGHAT and CDR2 FQNNGV. The CDR3 totals 16 residues. V was shortened by 0 bases and J by 5 bases, with 14 bases between the two germline ends.